This T cell receptor beta chain was retrieved from a study of pediatric ulcerative colitis. Overall study results and limits: Clonal expansions reduced rectal repertoire diversity in acute severe colitis. No controls had the two rectal clonotypes shared by ulcerative colitis patients. Repertoires came from total lymphocyte DNA, so rare subsets like regulatory T cells may be missed.

Up to 500,000 reads were sequenced per sample. Assay: immunoSEQ multiplex PCR; the TCRdb copy retains only in-frame clones and omits some. Found here are about 36,000 clones, around 73% of them singletons; the top ten hold about 0.73%. Of note for this clone: Its cognate antigen is unknown.

Rectal tissue came from one to two pinch biopsies taken at colonoscopy. CDR1 is SQVTM, CDR2 ANQGSEA, per germline. J gave up 0 bases and V 5 bases, and 8 bases lay outside the gene matches. The CDR3 covers 17 residues. This clonotype originated in a boy aged 5-17 years with moderate ulcerative colitis. The specimen sequenced was gut tissue. The chain carries TRBV29-1 and TRBJ2-1; 12 nucleotides line up with TRBD2. The CDR3 reads CSVKTSGGTSSYNEQFF. DNA of the CDR3: TGCAGCGTTAAGACTAGCGGGGGAACGAGCTCCTACAATGAGCAGTTCTTC.